This T cell receptor beta chain was captured by sequencing in a study of shared clonotypes between healthy human individuals. Study-level background: CD4 naive and memory got three plates each, CD8 naive two, CD8 memory one.

Profiled with immunoSEQ multiplex PCR; TCRdb holds only in-frame clones, not every one. The top ten hold approximately 25% of the sample, which has about 870,000 clones, 80% to 95% seen once. CD8 cells classed as naive were CD45RO-negative and positively selected for CCR7, excluding terminally differentiated effector memory CD45RA+ cells. A word on this clone: As yet, its antigen is unknown.

The CDR3 spans 16 residues. Germline CDR1 and CDR2: SGHVS and FNYEAQ. The V gene end was trimmed by 5 bases and the J gene end by 7 bases; junction bases not matched to a gene: 12. Study results and limitations: In several donors, roughly 5.2% of naive CD4 clonotypes appeared in common. Donors were few, which limited the genetic and exposure-history diversity represented.

The receptor was isolated from a man aged 25-45 years in good health. Sequences were obtained from naive CD8+ T cells sorted from blood. The chain links TRBV7-6 to TRBJ2-5, with 11 bases that match TRBD2. The CDR3 loop reads CASSISGRAHEGTQYF. The DNA for the CDR3 is TGTGCCAGCAGCATTAGCGGGAGGGCCCACGAAGGGACCCAGTACTTC.